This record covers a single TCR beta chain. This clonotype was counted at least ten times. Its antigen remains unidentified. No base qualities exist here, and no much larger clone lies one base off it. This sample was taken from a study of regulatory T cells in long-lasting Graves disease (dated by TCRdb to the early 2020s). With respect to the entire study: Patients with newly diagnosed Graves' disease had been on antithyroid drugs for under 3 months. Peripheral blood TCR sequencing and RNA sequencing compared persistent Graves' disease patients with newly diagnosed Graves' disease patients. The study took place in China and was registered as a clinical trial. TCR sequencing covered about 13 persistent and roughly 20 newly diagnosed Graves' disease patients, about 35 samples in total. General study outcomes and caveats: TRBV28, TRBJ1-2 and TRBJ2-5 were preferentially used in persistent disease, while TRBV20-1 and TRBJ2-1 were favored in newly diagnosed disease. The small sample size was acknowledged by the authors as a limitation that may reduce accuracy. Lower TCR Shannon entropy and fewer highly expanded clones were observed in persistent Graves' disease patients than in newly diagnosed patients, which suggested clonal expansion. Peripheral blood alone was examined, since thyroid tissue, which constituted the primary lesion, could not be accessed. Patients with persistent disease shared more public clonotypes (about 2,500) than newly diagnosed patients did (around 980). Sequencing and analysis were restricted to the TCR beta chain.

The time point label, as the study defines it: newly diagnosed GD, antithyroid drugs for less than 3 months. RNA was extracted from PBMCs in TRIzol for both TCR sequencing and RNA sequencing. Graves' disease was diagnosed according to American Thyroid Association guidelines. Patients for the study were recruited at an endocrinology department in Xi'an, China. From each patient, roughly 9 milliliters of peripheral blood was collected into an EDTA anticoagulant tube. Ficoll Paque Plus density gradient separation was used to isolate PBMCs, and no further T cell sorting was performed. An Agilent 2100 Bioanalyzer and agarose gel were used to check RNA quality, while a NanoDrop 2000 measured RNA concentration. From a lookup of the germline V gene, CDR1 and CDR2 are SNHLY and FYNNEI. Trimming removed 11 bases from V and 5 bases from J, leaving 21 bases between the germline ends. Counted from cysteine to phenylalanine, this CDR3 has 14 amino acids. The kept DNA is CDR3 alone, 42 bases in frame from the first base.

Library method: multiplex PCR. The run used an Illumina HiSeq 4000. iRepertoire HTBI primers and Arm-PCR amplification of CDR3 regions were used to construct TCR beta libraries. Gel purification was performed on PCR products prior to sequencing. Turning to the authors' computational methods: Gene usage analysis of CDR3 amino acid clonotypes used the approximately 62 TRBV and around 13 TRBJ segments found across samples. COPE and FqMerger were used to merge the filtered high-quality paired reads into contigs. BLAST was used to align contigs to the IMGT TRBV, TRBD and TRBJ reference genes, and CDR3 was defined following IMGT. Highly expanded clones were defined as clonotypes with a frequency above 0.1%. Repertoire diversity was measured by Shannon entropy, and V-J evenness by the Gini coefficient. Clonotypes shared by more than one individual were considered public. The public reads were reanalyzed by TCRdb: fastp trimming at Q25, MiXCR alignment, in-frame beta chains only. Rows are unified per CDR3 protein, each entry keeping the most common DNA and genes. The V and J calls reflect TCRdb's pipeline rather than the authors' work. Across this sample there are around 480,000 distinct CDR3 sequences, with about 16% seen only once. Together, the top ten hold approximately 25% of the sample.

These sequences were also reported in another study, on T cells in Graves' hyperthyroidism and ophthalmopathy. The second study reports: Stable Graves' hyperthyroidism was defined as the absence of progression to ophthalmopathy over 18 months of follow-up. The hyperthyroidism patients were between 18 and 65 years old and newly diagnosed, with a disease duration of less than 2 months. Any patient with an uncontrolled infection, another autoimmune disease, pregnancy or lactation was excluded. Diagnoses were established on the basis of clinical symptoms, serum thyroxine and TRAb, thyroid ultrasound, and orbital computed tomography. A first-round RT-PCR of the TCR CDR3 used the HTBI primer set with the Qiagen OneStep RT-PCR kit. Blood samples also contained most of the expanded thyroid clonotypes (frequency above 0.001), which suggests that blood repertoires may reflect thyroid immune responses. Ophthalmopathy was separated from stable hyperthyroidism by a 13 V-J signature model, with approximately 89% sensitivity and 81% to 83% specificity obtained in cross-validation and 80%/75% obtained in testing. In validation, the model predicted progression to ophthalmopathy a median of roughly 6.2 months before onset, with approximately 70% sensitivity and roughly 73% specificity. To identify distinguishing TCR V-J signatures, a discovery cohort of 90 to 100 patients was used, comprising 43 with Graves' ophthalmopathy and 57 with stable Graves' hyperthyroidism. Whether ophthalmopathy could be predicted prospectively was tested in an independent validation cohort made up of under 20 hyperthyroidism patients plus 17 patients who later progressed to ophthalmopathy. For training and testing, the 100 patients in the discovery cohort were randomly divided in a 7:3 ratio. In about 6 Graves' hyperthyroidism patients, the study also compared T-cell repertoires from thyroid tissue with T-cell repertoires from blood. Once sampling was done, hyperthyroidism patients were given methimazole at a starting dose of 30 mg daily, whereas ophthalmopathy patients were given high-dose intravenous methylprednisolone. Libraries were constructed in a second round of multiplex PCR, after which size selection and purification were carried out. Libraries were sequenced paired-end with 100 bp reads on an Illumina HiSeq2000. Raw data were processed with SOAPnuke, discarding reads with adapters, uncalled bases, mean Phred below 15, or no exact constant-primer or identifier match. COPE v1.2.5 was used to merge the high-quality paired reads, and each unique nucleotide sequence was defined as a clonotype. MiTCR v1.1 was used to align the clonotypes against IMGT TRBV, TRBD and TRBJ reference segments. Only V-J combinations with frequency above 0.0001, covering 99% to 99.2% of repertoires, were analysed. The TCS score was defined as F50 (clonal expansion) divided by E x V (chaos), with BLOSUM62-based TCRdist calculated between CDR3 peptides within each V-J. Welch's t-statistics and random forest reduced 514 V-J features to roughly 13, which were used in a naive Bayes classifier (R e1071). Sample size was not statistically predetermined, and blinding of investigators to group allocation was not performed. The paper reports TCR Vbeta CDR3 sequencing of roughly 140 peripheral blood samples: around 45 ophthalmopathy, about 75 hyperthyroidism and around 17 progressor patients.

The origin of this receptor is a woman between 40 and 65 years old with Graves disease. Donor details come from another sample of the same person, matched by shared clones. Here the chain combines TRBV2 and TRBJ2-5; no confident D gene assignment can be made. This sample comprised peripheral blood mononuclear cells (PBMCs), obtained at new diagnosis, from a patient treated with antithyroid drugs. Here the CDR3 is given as CAWDLGGGSETQYF. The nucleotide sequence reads TGTGCCTGGGATTTGGGCGGTGGGTCGGAGACCCAGTACTTC.